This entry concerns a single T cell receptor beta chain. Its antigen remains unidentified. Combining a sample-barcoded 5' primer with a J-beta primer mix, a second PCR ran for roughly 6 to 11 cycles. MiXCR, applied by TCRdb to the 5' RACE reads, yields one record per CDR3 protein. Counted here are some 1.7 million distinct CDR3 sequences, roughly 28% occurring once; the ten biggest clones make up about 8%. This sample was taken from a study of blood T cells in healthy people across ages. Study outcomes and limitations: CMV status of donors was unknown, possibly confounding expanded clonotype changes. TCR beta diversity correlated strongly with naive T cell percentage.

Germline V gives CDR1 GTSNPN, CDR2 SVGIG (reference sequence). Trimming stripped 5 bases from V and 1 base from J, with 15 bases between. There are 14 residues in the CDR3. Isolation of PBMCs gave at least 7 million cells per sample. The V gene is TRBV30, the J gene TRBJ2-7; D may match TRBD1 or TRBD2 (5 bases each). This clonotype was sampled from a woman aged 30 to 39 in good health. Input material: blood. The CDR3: CAWGTGTASYEQYF. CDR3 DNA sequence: TGTGCCTGGGGAACCGGGACCGCTTCCTACGAGCAGTACTTC.